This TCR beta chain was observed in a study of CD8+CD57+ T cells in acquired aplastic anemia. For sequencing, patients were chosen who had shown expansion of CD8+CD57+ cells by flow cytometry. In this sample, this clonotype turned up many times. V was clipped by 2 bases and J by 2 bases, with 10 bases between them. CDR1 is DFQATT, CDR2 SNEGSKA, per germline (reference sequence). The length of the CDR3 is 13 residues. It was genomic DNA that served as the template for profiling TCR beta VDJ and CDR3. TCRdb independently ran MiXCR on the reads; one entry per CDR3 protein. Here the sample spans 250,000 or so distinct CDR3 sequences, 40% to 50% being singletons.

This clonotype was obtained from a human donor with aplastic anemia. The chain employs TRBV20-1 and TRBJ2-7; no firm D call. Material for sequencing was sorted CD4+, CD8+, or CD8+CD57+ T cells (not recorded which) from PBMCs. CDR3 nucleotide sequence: TGCAGTGCTAGACGCGTACGTACCTACGAGCAGTACTTC. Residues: CSARRVRTYEQYF.